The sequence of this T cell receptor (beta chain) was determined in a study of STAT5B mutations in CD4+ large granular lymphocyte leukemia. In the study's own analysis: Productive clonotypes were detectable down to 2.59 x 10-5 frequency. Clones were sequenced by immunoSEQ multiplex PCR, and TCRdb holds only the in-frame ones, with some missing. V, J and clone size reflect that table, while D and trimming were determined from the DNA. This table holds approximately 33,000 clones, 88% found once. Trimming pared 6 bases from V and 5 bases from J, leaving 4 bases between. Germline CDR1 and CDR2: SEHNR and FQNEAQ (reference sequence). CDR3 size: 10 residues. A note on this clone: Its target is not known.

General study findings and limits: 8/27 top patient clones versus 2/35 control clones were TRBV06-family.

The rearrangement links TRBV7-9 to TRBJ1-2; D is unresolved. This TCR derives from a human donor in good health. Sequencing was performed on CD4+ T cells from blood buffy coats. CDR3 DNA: TGTGCCAGCAGTCGATATGGCTACACCTTC. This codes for CASSRYGYTF.